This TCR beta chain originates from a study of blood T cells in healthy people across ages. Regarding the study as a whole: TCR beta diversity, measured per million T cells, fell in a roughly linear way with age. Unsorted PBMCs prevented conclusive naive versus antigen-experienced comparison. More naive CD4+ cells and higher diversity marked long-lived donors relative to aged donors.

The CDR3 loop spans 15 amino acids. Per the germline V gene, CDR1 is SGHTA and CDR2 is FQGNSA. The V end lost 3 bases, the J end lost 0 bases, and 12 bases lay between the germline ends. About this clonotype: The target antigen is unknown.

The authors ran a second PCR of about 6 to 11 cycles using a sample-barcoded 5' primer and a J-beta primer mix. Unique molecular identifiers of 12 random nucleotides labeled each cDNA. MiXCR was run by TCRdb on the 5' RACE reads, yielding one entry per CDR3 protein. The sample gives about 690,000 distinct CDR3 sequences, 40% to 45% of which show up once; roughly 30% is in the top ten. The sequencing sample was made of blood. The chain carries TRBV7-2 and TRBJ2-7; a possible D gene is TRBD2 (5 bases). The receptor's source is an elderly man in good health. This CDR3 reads CASSLFRRDSYEQYF. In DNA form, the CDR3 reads TGTGCCAGCAGCTTGTTCCGCCGGGACTCCTACGAGCAGTACTTC.